The entry below gives a single T cell receptor (beta chain) sequence along with its context. This sample is part of a study of blood T cell repertoires in COVID-19. Whole-study context: The United States, Italy and Spain provided the acute and convalescent COVID-19 samples. In each case, the material was cDNA or gDNA derived from T cells, B-cell-depleted T cells, or PBMCs.

Enrolment of Seattle patients took place during active infection, and they were followed longitudinally. From germline, CDR1 is SQVTM and CDR2 ANQGSEA. Trimming stripped 4 bases from V and 5 bases from J, with 17 bases between. The CDR3 is 14 amino acids. Clones were sequenced by immunoSEQ multiplex PCR, and TCRdb holds only the in-frame ones, with some missing. The sample includes about 150,000 clones, 85% to 90% of them seen just once. The sequenced material came from peripheral blood. The chain recombines TRBV29-1 with TRBJ2-5, with a weak D call TRBD2 (6 bases). The clonotype comes from a man between 18 and 29 years old with COVID-19, enrolled during active disease. Here the CDR3 DNA reads TGCAGCGTTGGCGGGACGACGGCTGTGGAGACCCAGTACTTC. Translating it yields CSVGGTTAVETQYF.